The 25 T cell receptor beta chains presented below share a single source sample, sequenced in a study of T cell responses to AZD1222 COVID-19 vaccine. The method was immunoSEQ multiplex PCR; TCRdb's version includes in-frame clones alone and lacks a portion of them. The sample yields approximately 180,000 clones, 88% seen once. The sequencing used peripheral blood, collected on day 0 of AZD1222 vaccination. Receptors originate from an adult in good health.

The rearrangement links TRBV24-1 to TRBJ1-4; perhaps TRBD1 as D (6 bases). The CDR3 covers 13 residues. Deletions cut 5 bases from V and 10 bases from J, with 13 bases between. In germline, CDR1 is KGHDR, CDR2 SFDVKD. CDR3 nucleotide sequence: TGTGCCACCAGTGCATTAGGGGGTGGAAAACTGTTTTTT. It encodes CATSALGGGKLFF.

This chain uses TRBV5-5 with TRBJ1-5; D possibly corresponds to TRBD1 (6 bases). The ends were cut back, 4 bases at V and 4 bases at J, with 12 bases in the middle. This CDR3 comprises 14 residues. Germline CDR1 and CDR2: SGHKS and YYEKEE (reference sequence). CDR3: CASSRQDNNQPQHF. The CDR3 DNA follows: TGTGCCAGCAGCCGACAGGACAATAATCAGCCCCAGCATTTT.

The chain carries TRBV5-1 and TRBJ2-1; a possible D gene is TRBD1 (6 bases). Germline CDR1 and CDR2: SGHRS and YFSETQ. The CDR3 runs 14 residues. Trimming removed 2 bases from V and 4 bases from J, with 10 bases in between. The CDR3 nucleotides read TGCGCCAGCAGCTTAGACAGGAGTTACAATGAGCAGTTCTTC. Translating it yields CASSLDRSYNEQFF.

This clone was found once. The chain carries TRBV11-2 and TRBJ2-5; either TRBD1 or TRBD2 may supply D (5 bases each). CDR3 length: 16 residues. Trimming stripped 1 base from V and 1 base from J, with 13 bases between. Per the germline V gene, CDR1 is SGHAT and CDR2 is FQNNGV. In DNA, the CDR3 is TGTGCCAGCAGCTTAGGATTACGAGGGGTCCAAGAGACCCAGTACTTC. It is translated as CASSLGLRGVQETQYF.

The chain is built from TRBV27 and TRBJ2-7; D call uncertain. Germline CDR1 MNHEY, CDR2 SMNVEV (reference sequence). The CDR3 spans 15 residues. V shed 2 bases and J shed 5 bases, with 16 bases lying between them. CDR3 nucleotide sequence: TGTGCCAGCAGTTTAAGGTGGAGCACGGCCCACGAGCAGTACTTC. As protein: CASSLRWSTAHEQYF.

This sequence joins TRBV7-9 and TRBJ1-4, with D perhaps TRBD1 (5 bases). Deletions cut 3 bases from V and 5 bases from J, with 10 bases between. Germline V gene data show CDR1 as SEHNR and CDR2 as FQNEAQ (reference sequence). CDR3 length: 14 residues. CDR3 coding DNA: TGTGCCAGCAGCTTCGGGGGAGTAAATGAAAAACTGTTTTTT. As protein: CASSFGGVNEKLFF.

The chain carries TRBV28 and TRBJ1-1, with a weak D call TRBD1 (5 bases). Germline V gene lookup returns CDR1 MDHEN and CDR2 SYDVKM. CDR3 length: 16 amino acids. Trimming removed 7 bases from V and 1 base from J, with 19 bases in between. The CDR3 DNA is TGTGCCAGCAACACGGGAGGGGCAGGGAGGAACACTGAAGCTTTCTTT. Translated, it gives CASNTGGAGRNTEAFF.

The chain employs TRBV27 and TRBJ1-2; TRBD1 is a possible D gene (5 bases). Germline loops: CDR1 MNHEY, CDR2 SMNVEV (reference sequence). V lost 5 bases, J lost 2 bases, and 12 bases lay in between. This CDR3 has 14 residues. CDR3 region: CASSETGRNYGYTF. For the CDR3, the DNA is TGTGCCAGCAGTGAAACGGGACGGAACTATGGCTACACCTTC.

The V and J genes are TRBV19 and TRBJ1-3; perhaps TRBD1 as D (6 bases). The CDR3 totals 15 residues. Germline V gene lookup returns CDR1 LNHDA and CDR2 SQIVND (reference sequence). The V gene lost 1 base and the J gene lost 0 bases, with 7 bases spanning the gap. CDR3 residues: CASSIVDSSGNTIYF. The CDR3 coding sequence is TGTGCCAGTAGTATAGTGGACAGCTCTGGAAACACCATATATTTT.

V gene TRBV9 combines with J gene TRBJ1-1; D remains ambiguous. Germline V gives CDR1 SGDLS, CDR2 YYNGEE. With 0 bases removed from V and 7 bases from J, the gap between germline ends came to 10 bases. This CDR3 is built from 13 residues. DNA for the CDR3: TGTGCCAGCAGCGTAGAGGTGGGAAATGAAGCTTTCTTT. Translating gives CASSVEVGNEAFF.

V usage is TRBV6-1 and J usage is TRBJ1-1; D not certain. CDR1 is MNHNS and CDR2 is SASEGT in the germline V gene. This CDR3 spans 11 amino acids. V was pared by 2 bases and J by 11 bases, with 9 bases between. CDR3 region: CASSERPAAFF. Written as DNA, the CDR3 is TGTGCCAGCAGTGAACGCCCCGCCGCTTTCTTT.

CDR3 protein: CASSLEGDYEQYF. For the CDR3, the DNA is TGTGCCAGCAGCTTGGAGGGGGACTACGAGCAGTACTTC. The genes are TRBV5-5 and TRBJ2-7, with TRBD1 as a possible D gene (6 bases). In germline, CDR1 is SGHKS, CDR2 YYEKEE (reference sequence). CDR3 length: 13 amino acids. Trimming stripped 0 bases from V and 3 bases from J, with 7 bases between.

The rearrangement joins TRBV28 to TRBJ2-7, with a tentative D call TRBD2 (7 bases). This CDR3 comprises 16 residues. Trimming took off 7 bases at V and 4 bases at J, with 23 bases between the two ends. Germline V gene lookup returns CDR1 MDHEN and CDR2 SYDVKM. CDR3 DNA sequence: TGTGCCAGCAAGGGGGGGGGCGGTTCCCTTGGGTACGAGCAGTACTTC. It specifies CASKGGGGSLGYEQYF.

The chain has TRBV9 and TRBJ2-1; D ambiguous. The CDR3 consists of 16 residues. CDR1 is SGDLS and CDR2 is YYNGEE in the germline V gene. V was cut by 0 bases and J by 0 bases, with 10 bases left in between. The CDR3 sequence: CASSVAASSSYNEQFF. The DNA for the CDR3 is TGTGCCAGCAGCGTAGCTGCGAGCAGCTCCTACAATGAGCAGTTCTTC.

The rearrangement links TRBV2 to TRBJ1-1; D is uncertain. V dropped 8 bases and J dropped 1 base, with 8 bases sitting between them. CDR3 length: 12 amino acids. Germline-derived CDR1 and CDR2 are SNHLY and FYNNEI. This CDR3 is CASGRGNTEAFF. The CDR3 coding sequence is TGTGCCAGCGGGAGAGGGAACACTGAAGCTTTCTTT.

The chain has TRBV19 and TRBJ2-5; TRBD1 matches 9 bases. Losses at the gene ends were 4 bases for V and 5 bases for J; bases not matched to a gene: 8. The CDR3 contains 15 residues. The germline CDR1 and CDR2 sequences are LNHDA and SQIVND (reference sequence). The CDR3 DNA reads TGTGCCAGTAGTAGAGGGACAGGGAGGTCGGAGACCCAGTACTTC. It codes for CASSRGTGRSETQYF.

The J gene is TRBJ1-3, the V gene TRBV6-5; D might be TRBD1 (6 bases). Between the trimmed V and J ends, which lost 5 bases and 4 bases, there was a span of 9 bases. The CDR3 is made up of 13 amino acids. The V gene's germline CDR1 is MNHEY and CDR2 SVGAGI. CDR3 protein: CASSTGLGNTIYF. Written as DNA, the CDR3 is TGTGCCAGCAGTACAGGGTTGGGAAACACCATATATTTT.

The chain joins TRBV7-8 to TRBJ2-1; maybe TRBD1 (5 bases). Trimming removed 2 bases at V and 7 bases at J, with 15 bases between. The length of the CDR3 is 15 residues. Per the germline V gene, CDR1 is SGHVS and CDR2 is FQNEAQ. The CDR3 here is CASSLSLGLVNEQFF. DNA for the CDR3: TGTGCCAGCAGCTTAAGCCTGGGGCTTGTAAATGAGCAGTTCTTC.

Concerning this clone itself: Distinct nucleotide sequences in the sample also encode this CDR3. The chain combines TRBV7-2 with TRBJ1-1; possibly TRBD1 for D (6 bases). V was pared by 0 bases and J by 1 base, with 9 bases between. Germline CDR1 reads SGHTA; CDR2 reads FQGNSA. The CDR3 is 15 amino acids. The DNA for the CDR3 is TGTGCCAGCAGCTTAGCGGGGGGCCCGAACACTGAAGCTTTCTTT. Translation gives CASSLAGGPNTEAFF.

The chain has TRBV4-2 and TRBJ2-5; possibly TRBD2 for D (6 bases). Germline V gives CDR1 LGHNA, CDR2 YNFKEQ. This CDR3 is built from 14 residues. With 1 base removed from V and 3 bases from J, the gap between germline ends came to 9 bases. The CDR3 reads CASSQVEGKETQYF. The DNA for the CDR3 is TGTGCCAGCAGCCAAGTGGAGGGTAAAGAGACCCAGTACTTC.

The CDR3 region is CASSPSVQETQYF. CDR3 sequence (DNA): TGTGCCAGCAGCCCCTCGGTACAAGAGACCCAGTACTTC. The chain has TRBV11-2 and TRBJ2-5; no reliable D call. Germline CDR1 is SGHAT and CDR2 is FQNNGV. The CDR3 has 13 amino acids. The V and J ends lost 5 bases and 2 bases respectively, with 9 bases between them.

The chain is built from TRBV9 and TRBJ1-2; D gene unclear. CDR1 is SGDLS and CDR2 is YYNGEE in the germline V gene. The CDR3 has 15 amino acids. V was pared by 0 bases and J by 4 bases, with 13 bases between. CDR3 region: CASSVGAADLYGYTF. The CDR3 nucleotides are TGTGCCAGCAGCGTAGGGGCGGCGGACCTCTATGGCTACACCTTC.

The chain links TRBV5-5 to TRBJ2-3; D remains unclear. The CDR3 covers 12 residues. V gave up 0 bases and J gave up 4 bases, with 3 bases separating them. Per the germline V gene, CDR1 is SGHKS and CDR2 is YYEKEE (reference sequence). The CDR3 is CASSLVADTQYF. The CDR3, as DNA: TGTGCCAGCAGCTTGGTCGCAGATACGCAGTATTTT.

The chain is built from TRBV6-1 and TRBJ2-3, with 12 bases fitting TRBD2. The CDR3 runs 20 residues. CDR1 MNHNS and CDR2 SASEGT come from the germline V gene. V shed 6 bases, J shed 5 bases, and the junction held 21 bases outside the gene matches. CDR3 DNA sequence: TGTGCCAGCAGAGAACCCGGAGGACTAGCGGGAACCCAGTGGGGAGATACGCAGTATTTT. Translated, it gives CASREPGGLAGTQWGDTQYF.

The gene calls are TRBV27 and TRBJ2-2, with 7 positions matching TRBD2. This CDR3 spans 13 amino acids. The trim removed 4 bases at V and 5 bases at J, leaving 1 base unmatched. CDR1 and CDR2 from the germline V gene are MNHEY and SMNVEV (reference sequence). The CDR3 DNA follows: TGTGCCAGCAGTTCCGGGAGGACCGGGGAGCTGTTTTTT. This translates into CASSSGRTGELFF.